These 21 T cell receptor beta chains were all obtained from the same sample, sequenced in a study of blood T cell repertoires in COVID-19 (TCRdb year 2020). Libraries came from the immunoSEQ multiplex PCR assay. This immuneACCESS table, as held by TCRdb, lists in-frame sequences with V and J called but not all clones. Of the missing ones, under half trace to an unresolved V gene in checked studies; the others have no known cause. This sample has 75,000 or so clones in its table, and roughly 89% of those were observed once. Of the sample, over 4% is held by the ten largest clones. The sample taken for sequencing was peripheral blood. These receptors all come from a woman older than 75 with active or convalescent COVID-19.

CDR3 amino acids: CASRLPGQGGYEQYF. The CDR3 bases are TGTGCCAGCAGATTACCTGGACAGGGAGGGTACGAGCAGTACTTC. The rearrangement joins TRBV28 to TRBJ2-7, with a possible D match to TRBD1 (8 bases). Trimming cost V 6 bases and J 4 bases, with 19 bases left between them. This CDR3 is built from 15 residues. Germline V gene lookup returns CDR1 MDHEN and CDR2 SYDVKM.

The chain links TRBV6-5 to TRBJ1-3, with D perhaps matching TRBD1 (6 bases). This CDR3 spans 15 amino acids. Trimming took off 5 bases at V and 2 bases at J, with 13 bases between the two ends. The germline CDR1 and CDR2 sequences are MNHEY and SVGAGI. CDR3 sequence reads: CASSIGGAPGNTIYF. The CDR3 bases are TGTGCCAGCAGTATCGGGGGGGCCCCTGGAAACACCATATATTTT.

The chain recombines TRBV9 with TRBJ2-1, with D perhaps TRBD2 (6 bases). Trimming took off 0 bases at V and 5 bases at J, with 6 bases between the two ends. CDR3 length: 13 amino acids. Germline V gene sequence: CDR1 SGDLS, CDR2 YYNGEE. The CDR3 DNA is TGTGCCAGCAGCGTAGCGGGGGACAATGAGCAGTTCTTC. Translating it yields CASSVAGDNEQFF.

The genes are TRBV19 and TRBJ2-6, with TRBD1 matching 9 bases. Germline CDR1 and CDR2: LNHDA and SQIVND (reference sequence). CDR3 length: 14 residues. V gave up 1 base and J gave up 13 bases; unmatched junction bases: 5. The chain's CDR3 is CASSIGGTGSVLTF. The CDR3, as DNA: TGTGCCAGTAGTATAGGTGGGACAGGGTCGGTCCTGACTTTC.

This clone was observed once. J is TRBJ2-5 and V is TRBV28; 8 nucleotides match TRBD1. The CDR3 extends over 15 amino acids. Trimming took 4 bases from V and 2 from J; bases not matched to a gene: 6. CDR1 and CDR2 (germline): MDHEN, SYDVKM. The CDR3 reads CASSSTGEKQETQYF. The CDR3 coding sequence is TGTGCCAGCAGTTCGACAGGGGAAAAACAAGAGACCCAGTACTTC.

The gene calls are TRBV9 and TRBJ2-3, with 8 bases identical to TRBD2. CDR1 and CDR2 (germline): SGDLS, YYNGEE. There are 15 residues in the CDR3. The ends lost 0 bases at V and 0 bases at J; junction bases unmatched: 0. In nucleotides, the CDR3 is TGTGCCAGCAGCGTAGCGGGGGGGAGCACAGATACGCAGTATTTT. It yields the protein CASSVAGGSTDTQYF.

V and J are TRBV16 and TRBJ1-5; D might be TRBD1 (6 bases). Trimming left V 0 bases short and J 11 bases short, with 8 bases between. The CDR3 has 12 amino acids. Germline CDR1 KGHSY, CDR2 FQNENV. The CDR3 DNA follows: TGTGCCAGCAGCCAATCCCCAGGGGCCCAGCATTTT. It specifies CASSQSPGAQHF.

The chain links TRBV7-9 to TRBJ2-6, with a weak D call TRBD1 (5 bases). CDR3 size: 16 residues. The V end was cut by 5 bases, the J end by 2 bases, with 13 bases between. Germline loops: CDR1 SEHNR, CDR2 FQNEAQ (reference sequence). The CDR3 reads CASSKGLTTGANVLTF. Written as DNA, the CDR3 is TGTGCCAGCAGCAAGGGGCTTACTACTGGGGCCAACGTCCTGACTTTC.

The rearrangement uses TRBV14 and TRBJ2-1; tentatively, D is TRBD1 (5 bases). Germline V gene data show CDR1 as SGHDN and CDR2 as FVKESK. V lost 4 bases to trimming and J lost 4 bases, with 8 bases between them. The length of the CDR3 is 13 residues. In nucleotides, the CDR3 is TGTGCCAGCAGCCTGACAGAGTACAATGAGCAGTTCTTC. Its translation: CASSLTEYNEQFF.

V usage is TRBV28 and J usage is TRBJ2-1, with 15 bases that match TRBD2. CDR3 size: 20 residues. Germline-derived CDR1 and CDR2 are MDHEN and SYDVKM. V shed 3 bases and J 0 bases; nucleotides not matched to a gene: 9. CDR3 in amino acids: CASSLLRTSGRGFSYNEQFF. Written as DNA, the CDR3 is TGTGCCAGCAGTTTGCTAAGGACTAGCGGGAGGGGATTCTCCTACAATGAGCAGTTCTTC.

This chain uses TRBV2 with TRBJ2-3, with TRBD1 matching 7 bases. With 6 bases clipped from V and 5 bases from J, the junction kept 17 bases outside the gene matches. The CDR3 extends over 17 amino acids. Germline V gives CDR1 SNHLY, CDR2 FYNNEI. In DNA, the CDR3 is TGTGCCAGCAGGAGAACAGGGGCTAGGCCAGACGAAGATACGCAGTATTTT. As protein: CASRRTGARPDEDTQYF.

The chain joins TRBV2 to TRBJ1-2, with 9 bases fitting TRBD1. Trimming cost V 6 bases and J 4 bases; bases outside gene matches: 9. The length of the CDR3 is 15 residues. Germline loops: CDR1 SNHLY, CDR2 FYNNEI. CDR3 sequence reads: CASRPGQGRGYGYTF. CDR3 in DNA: TGTGCCAGCAGACCCGGACAGGGGCGAGGCTATGGCTACACCTTC.

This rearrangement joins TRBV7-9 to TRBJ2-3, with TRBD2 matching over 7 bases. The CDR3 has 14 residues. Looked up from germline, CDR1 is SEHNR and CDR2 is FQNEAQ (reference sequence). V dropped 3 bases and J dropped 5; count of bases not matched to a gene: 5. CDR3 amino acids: CASSLMGEGDTQYF. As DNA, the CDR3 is TGTGCCAGCAGCTTGATGGGGGAGGGAGATACGCAGTATTTT.

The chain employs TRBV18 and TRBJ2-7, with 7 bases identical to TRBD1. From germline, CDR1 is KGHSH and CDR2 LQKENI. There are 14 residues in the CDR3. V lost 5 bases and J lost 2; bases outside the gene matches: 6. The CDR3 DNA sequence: TGTGCCAGCTCAACAGGGACAGTTACCTACGAGCAGTACTTC. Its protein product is CASSTGTVTYEQYF.

The CDR3: CSVVKGDGQPQHF. The CDR3 bases are TGCAGCGTTGTAAAGGGGGACGGCCAGCCCCAGCATTTT. The chain uses TRBV29-1 and TRBJ1-5, with a possible D match to TRBD1 (6 bases). Trimming removed 4 bases at V and 7 bases at J, with 14 bases between. The CDR3 covers 13 residues. The germline V gene has CDR1 SQVTM and CDR2 ANQGSEA.

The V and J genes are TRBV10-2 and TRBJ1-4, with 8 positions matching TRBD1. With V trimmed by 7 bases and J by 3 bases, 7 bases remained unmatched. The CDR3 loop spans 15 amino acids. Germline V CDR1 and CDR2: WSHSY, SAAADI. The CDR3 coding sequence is TGCGCCAGCAAAGCTAGACAGGGGTCTAATGAAAAACTGTTTTTT. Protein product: CASKARQGSNEKLFF.

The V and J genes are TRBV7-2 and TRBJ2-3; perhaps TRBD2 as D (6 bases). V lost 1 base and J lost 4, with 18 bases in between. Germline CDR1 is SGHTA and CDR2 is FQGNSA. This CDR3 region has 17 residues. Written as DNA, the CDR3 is TGTGCCAGCAGCTTAGTGGCTAGCGTCGGGTCGCCAGATACGCAGTATTTT. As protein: CASSLVASVGSPDTQYF.

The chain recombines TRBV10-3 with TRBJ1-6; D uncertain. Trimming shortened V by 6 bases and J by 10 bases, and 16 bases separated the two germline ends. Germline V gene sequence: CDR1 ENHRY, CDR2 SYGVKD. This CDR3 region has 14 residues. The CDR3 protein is CAISPARWESPLHF. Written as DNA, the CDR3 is TGTGCCATCAGCCCGGCCCGGTGGGAGTCACCCCTCCACTTT.

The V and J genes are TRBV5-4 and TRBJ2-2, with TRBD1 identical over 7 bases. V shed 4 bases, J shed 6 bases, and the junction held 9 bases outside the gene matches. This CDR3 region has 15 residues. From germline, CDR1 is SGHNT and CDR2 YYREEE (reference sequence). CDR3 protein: CASSTDRVFPGELFF. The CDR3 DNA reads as TGTGCCAGCAGCACTGACAGGGTATTTCCCGGGGAGCTGTTTTTT.

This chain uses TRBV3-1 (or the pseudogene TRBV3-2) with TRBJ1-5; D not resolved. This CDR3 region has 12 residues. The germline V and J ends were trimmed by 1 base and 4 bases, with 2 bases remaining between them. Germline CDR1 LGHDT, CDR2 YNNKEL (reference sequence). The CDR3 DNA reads TGTGCCAGCAGCCAAGTAAATCAGCCCCAGCATTTT. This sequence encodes CASSQVNQPQHF.

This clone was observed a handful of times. CDR3 residues: CASTKLAINTGELFF. The CDR3 DNA sequence: TGTGCCAGTACAAAACTAGCGATTAACACCGGGGAGCTGTTTTTT. The J gene is TRBJ2-2, the V gene TRBV19; 7 nucleotides line up with TRBD2. The CDR3 sequence is 15 residues long. CDR1 LNHDA and CDR2 SQIVND come from the germline V gene (reference sequence). V dropped 7 bases and J dropped 2; count of bases not matched to a gene: 7.